These 8 T cell receptor beta chains were sequenced from one sample in a study of T cell responses to AZD1222 COVID-19 vaccine. Libraries were prepared by immunoSEQ multiplex PCR; TCRdb keeps only in-frame clonotypes and omits some of them. Of approximately 170,000 clones listed, about 90% are singletons. The source was peripheral blood, collected 28 days after the second AZD1222 dose. The receptors were sampled from an adult who received the AZD1222 COVID-19 vaccine.

The rearrangement joins TRBV7-6 to TRBJ1-2; TRBD1 matches at 7 bases. The CDR3 length is 13 residues. CDR1 is SGHVS and CDR2 is FNYEAQ in the germline V gene. V gave up 4 bases and J gave up 11 bases; unmatched junction bases: 10. This chain's CDR3 is CASSSSGQNVYTF. The CDR3 DNA sequence: TGTGCCAGCAGCTCCTCGGGACAGAATGTGTACACCTTC.

The V and J genes are TRBV2 and TRBJ1-5; D call uncertain. This CDR3 contains 14 residues. The V gene lost 1 base and the J gene lost 7 bases, with 11 bases spanning the gap. Germline V gene sequence: CDR1 SNHLY, CDR2 FYNNEI. The CDR3 spells CASSEVQLSQPQHF. The DNA of the CDR3 is TGTGCCAGCAGTGAAGTACAACTCAGCCAGCCCCAGCATTTT.

The chain has TRBV28 and TRBJ2-2; TRBD2 aligns across 8 bases. J lost 4 bases, V lost 0 bases, and 4 bases had no gene match. CDR3 length equals 16 residues. Germline V gene sequence: CDR1 MDHEN, CDR2 SYDVKM. The CDR3 bases are TGTGCCAGCAGTTTATGGGAGCGGGGGAGCACCGGGGAGCTGTTTTTT. The encoded protein is CASSLWERGSTGELFF.

The table lists this clone with a few counts. The chain recombines TRBV18 with TRBJ2-1; 9 positions match TRBD1. This CDR3 region has 14 residues. Germline V gene lookup returns CDR1 KGHSH and CDR2 LQKENI. V trimming: 1 base; J trimming: 7 bases; junction bases outside the gene matches: 2. The CDR3 DNA is TGTGCCAGCTCACCACTACAGGGGGCAAATGAGCAGTTCTTC. It encodes CASSPLQGANEQFF.

The V gene is TRBV3-1 (or the pseudogene TRBV3-2), the J gene TRBJ1-2, with 10 positions matching TRBD1. Trimming cost V 4 bases and J 4 bases; bases outside gene matches: 6. Per the germline V gene, CDR1 is LGHDT and CDR2 is YNNKEL (reference sequence). There are 15 residues in the CDR3. CDR3 in DNA: TGTGCCAGCAGCCCCGGGACAGGGGAAGGCTATGGCTACACCTTC. Protein sequence: CASSPGTGEGYGYTF.

The V and J genes are TRBV6-6 and TRBJ1-5, with a possible D match to TRBD1 (6 bases). With 7 bases removed from V and 7 bases from J, the gap between germline ends came to 14 bases. CDR3 length: 13 residues. Looked up from germline, CDR1 is MNHNY and CDR2 is SVGAGI (reference sequence). CDR3 loop: CASKQGGDQPQHF. The CDR3 nucleotides are TGTGCCAGCAAACAGGGCGGCGACCAGCCCCAGCATTTT.

The V call is TRBV10-2, the J call TRBJ2-3, with 7 bases matching TRBD1. Trimming removed 2 bases from V and 5 bases from J; junction bases left unmatched: 4. Germline V gene lookup returns CDR1 WSHSY and CDR2 SAAADI. This CDR3 is built from 14 residues. CDR3 loop: CASSERDRRDTQYF. The DNA of the CDR3 is TGCGCCAGCAGTGAGCGGGACAGAAGAGATACGCAGTATTTT.

The rearrangement links TRBV19 to TRBJ1-1; D gene unclear. This CDR3 has 14 residues. Germline CDR1 reads LNHDA; CDR2 reads SQIVND (reference sequence). Trimming took 3 bases from V and 0 from J, leaving 8 bases between them. The CDR3 DNA is TGTGCCAGTAGTATGACACCAATGAACACTGAAGCTTTCTTT. Its translation is CASSMTPMNTEAFF.